This paragraph covers one TCR delta chain sequence. What it recognizes is unknown. The data are from a study of delta chains in infants with herpesvirus infections. About the research overall: Infants infected with CMV after birth were searched for public fetal Vdelta1/Vgamma8 clonotype.

The V and J ends lost 2 bases and 0 bases respectively, with 31 bases between them. The CDR3 length is 23 residues. CDR1 and CDR2 (germline): TSWWSYY, QGS. Whole-study findings and limits: Possibly, this public clonotype is present below detection in uninfected infants.

Gamma-chain- and delta-chain-specific primers converted PBMC RNA into TCR cDNA. TCRdb redid the clone calls on the RT-PCR reads with CATT. The sample carries 950 to 1,500 delta-chain clones, approximately 31% recorded once. The clonotype comes from a human donor who was a Ugandan infant, either HIV-exposed or HIV-unexposed (not recorded which). Sequences were derived from peripheral blood, sampled at time point 1 of longitudinal follow-up. The gene calls are TRDV1 and TRDJ2; D is perhaps TRDD2 (7 bases). The CDR3 coding sequence is TGTGCTCTTGGGGAAATAACCCACTTCCTAGCTGGCGGGATAACCGCTTTGACAGCACAACTCTTCTTT. Amino acid sequence: CALGEITHFLAGGITALTAQLFF.